This is a list of T cell receptor beta chains from one sample in a study of Tregs in tolerant kidney transplant recipients. Here immunoSEQ multiplex PCR was the method, and the copy in TCRdb shows in-frame clones only, minus some. The repertoire holds some 74,000 clones, 85% to 95% seen once, with approximately 0.33% in the top ten. The sequencing used Tregs from blood, collected before the transplant. These receptors all come from a human donor who received a combined kidney and bone marrow transplant. Both conserved end residues are part of each CDR3. A D gene is named only where the DNA matches it firmly. Clone size is given for some rows only: seen once, a few or many times, or a class if the clone is expanded.

>-|-|TRBV7-9|TRBJ2-7
TGTGCCAGCAGCTTTGACAGAGGCTACGAGCAGTACTTC
CASSFDRGYEQYF
>-|-|TRBV19|TRBJ2-1
TGTGCCACCGCGGGGGCTTACAATGAGCAGTTCTTC
CATAGAYNEQFF
>-|-|TRBV10-3|TRBJ2-3
TGTGCCATCAGTGAGTCCATGAGGGCCCAGGGGATAGGCACAGATACGCAGTATTTT
CAISESMRAQGIGTDTQYF
>once|-|TRBV7-9|TRBJ2-3
TGTGCCAGCAGCTTAGGGGCCACAGATACGCAGTATTTT
CASSLGATDTQYF
>-|-|TRBV5-1|TRBJ1-5
TGCGCCAGCAAGGGGGACGGCCTCAATCAGCCCCAGCATTTT
CASKGDGLNQPQHF
>-|-|TRBV7-9|TRBJ2-1
TGTGCCAGCAGCTCCACGTGGGGGAGTGAGCAGTTCTTC
CASSSTWGSEQFF
>-|-|TRBV11-3|TRBJ1-5
TGTGCCAGCAGCTTAGCCGGGGGGACCCAGCATTTT
CASSLAGGTQHF
>-|-|TRBV30|TRBJ1-4
TGTGCCTGGAGTAGGGGGGACGGAACTAATGAAAAACTGTTTTTT
CAWSRGDGTNEKLFF
>-|TRBD2|TRBV10-3|TRBJ2-1
TGTGCCATCAAGGGGCGGGAGGGTGGTGAGCAGTTCTTC
CAIKGREGGEQFF
>-|TRBD2|TRBV11-1|TRBJ2-1
TGTGCCAGCACCCCCCTTGTTAGCGGGATTGGCTACAATGAGCAGTTCTTC
CASTPLVSGIGYNEQFF
>-|TRBD2|TRBV4-2|TRBJ2-7
TGTGCCAGCAGCCAAGTAGGGGGCGGGAGGGCCTACGAGCAGTACTTC
CASSQVGGGRAYEQYF
>once|-|TRBV29-1|TRBJ2-7
TGCAGCGTTGGCCAGGGCATCCACGAGCAGTACTTC
CSVGQGIHEQYF
>-|-|TRBV2|TRBJ2-1
TGTGCCAGCAGTGCAGTCTCCTACAATGAGCAGTTCTTC
CASSAVSYNEQFF
>-|TRBD2|TRBV7-8|TRBJ2-2
TGTGCCAGCAGCTTTGGACTAGTCCCCGGGGAGCTGTTTTTT
CASSFGLVPGELFF
>once|TRBD1|TRBV27|TRBJ1-5
TGTGCCAGCAGCCGTAGACAGGGTGGGCAGCCCCAGCATTTT
CASSRRQGGQPQHF
>-|-|TRBV5-1|TRBJ2-2
TGCGCCAGCAGCTTGGCCCTAGCGAGTACCGGGGAGCTGTTTTTT
CASSLALASTGELFF
>-|-|TRBV7-9|TRBJ1-4
TGTGCCAGCAGCTCGGGGGCTTTCGGTGAAAAACTGTTTTTT
CASSSGAFGEKLFF
>once|-|TRBV6-1|TRBJ2-7
TGTGCCAGCAGTGACAAATCCTACGAGCAGTACTTC
CASSDKSYEQYF